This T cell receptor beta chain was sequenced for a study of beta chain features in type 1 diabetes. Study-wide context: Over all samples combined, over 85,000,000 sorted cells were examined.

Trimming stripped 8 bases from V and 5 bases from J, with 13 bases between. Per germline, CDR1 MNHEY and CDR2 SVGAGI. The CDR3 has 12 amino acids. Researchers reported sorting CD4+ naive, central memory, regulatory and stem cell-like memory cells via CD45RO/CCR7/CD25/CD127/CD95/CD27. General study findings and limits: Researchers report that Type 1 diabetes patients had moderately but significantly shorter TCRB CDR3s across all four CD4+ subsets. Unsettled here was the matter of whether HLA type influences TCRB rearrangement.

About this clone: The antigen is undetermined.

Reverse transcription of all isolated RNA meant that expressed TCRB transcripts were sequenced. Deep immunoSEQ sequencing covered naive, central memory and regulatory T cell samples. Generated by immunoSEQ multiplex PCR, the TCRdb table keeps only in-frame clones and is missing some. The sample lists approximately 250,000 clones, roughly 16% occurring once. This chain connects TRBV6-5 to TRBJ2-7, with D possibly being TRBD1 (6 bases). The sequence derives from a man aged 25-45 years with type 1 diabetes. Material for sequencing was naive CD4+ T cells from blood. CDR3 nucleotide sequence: TGTGCCAGCGCCGGCTACAGGGACGAGCAGTACTTC. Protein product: CASAGYRDEQYF.